This T cell receptor beta chain is drawn from a study of shared clonotypes between healthy human individuals. Points from the study as a whole: Compared with memory subsets, naive subsets generally had larger estimated richness. With a handful of donors compared, about 5% of naive CD4 clonotypes were shared.

In this sample, this clone turned up once. The antigen is unknown. The donors were adults (healthy and HIV-negative) with no recent acute infections or vaccinations. The CDR3 loop spans 12 amino acids. Deletions cut 10 bases from V and 6 bases from J, with 12 bases between. Germline V gene data show CDR1 as LNHNV and CDR2 as YYDKDF (reference sequence). Around 200 ng DNA, around 30,000 T cell genomes, went into each sorted-subset replicate PCR. The assay was immunoSEQ multiplex PCR, and TCRdb's table has in-frame clones only and misses some. The table lists 2 million to 3 million clones, 93% of them singletons, with about 0.38% in the top ten.

Specimen: naive CD4+ T cells from PBMCs. Regarding subset: CD45RA+ positively selected. This clonotype originated in a man younger than 35 in good health. Some clones in this sample may be carry-over from other donors' samples. The chain has TRBV15 and TRBJ1-4; perhaps TRBD1 as D (5 bases). CDR3 coding DNA: TGTGCCAGTTGGGACGTGGATGAAAAACTGTTTTTT. Amino acid sequence: CASWDVDEKLFF.